This T cell receptor beta chain was sequenced in a study of identical twins. Many counts were recorded for this clonotype. As yet, its antigen is unknown. The study, taken as a whole, reports: Fewer insertions characterized abundant cord blood beta clonotypes, whereas memory repertoires showed none. Sequences that were out-of-frame, alpha and twin-shared displayed an excess of low generation probability.

After template switching added a universal primer site, the resulting cDNA carried unique molecular identifiers. TCRdb itself ran the 5' RACE reads through MiXCR, one entry per CDR3 protein. The repertoire holds roughly 290,000 distinct CDR3 sequences, with nearly 9.5% as singletons. The V gene's germline CDR1 is LGHNA and CDR2 YSLEER. With 3 bases clipped from V and 3 bases from J, the junction kept 2 bases outside the gene matches. The CDR3 sequence is 15 residues long. This sample was shared with a second study, whose subject was yellow fever vaccine responses in identical twins.

This receptor was obtained from a woman younger than 30 in good health. Material: CD8+ T cells sorted from blood. The V and J genes are TRBV4-3 and TRBJ2-1, with 10 bases identical to TRBD2. The CDR3 loop reads CASSHTSGNYNEQFF. The CDR3 nucleotides read TGCGCCAGCAGCCACACTAGCGGGAACTACAATGAGCAGTTCTTC.